This TCR beta chain originates from a study of shared clonotypes between healthy human individuals. Overall study context: Plates per donor: three CD4 naive, three CD4 memory, two CD8 naive, one CD8 memory.

The germline V gene has CDR1 SQVTM and CDR2 ANQGSEA. V was clipped by 4 bases and J by 3 bases; unmatched bases: 12. The length of the CDR3 is 16 residues. Profiled with immunoSEQ multiplex PCR; TCRdb holds only in-frame clones, not every one. The sample includes a few million clones, more than 85% of them seen just once. This TCR was sampled from a man younger than 35 in good health. Some clones in this sample may be carry-over from other donors' samples. Sequences were obtained from naive CD4+ T cells from PBMCs. The subset was: CD45RA+ positively selected. The chain recombines TRBV29-1 with TRBJ2-7, with 10 positions matching TRBD1. The CDR3, as DNA: TGCAGCGTTGTAGGATGGGGGGACAGGGGATACTACGAGCAGTACTTC. Translating it yields CSVVGWGDRGYYEQYF.